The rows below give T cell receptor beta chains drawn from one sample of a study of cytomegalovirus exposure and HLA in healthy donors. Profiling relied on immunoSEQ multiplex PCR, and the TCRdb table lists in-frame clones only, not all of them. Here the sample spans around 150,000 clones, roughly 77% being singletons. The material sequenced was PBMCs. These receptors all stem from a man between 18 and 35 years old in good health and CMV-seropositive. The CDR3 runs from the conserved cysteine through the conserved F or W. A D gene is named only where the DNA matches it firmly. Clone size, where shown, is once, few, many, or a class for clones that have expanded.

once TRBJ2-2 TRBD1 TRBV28 CASRVQGTANTGELFF TGTGCCAGCAGGGTACAGGGGACCGCGAACACCGGGGAGCTGTTTTTT
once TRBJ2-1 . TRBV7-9 CASSNPRLAPYHNEQFF TGTGCCAGCAGCAATCCTCGGCTAGCGCCTTACCACAATGAGCAGTTCTTC
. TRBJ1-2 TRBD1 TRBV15 CATSSAPGQGYGYTF TGTGCCACCAGCAGTGCCCCGGGACAGGGGTACGGCTACACCTTC
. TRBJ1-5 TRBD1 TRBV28 CAGGQYSNQPQHF TGTGCCGGGGGACAGTATAGCAATCAGCCCCAGCATTTT
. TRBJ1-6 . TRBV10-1 CASSREDNSPLHF TGCGCCAGTTCCAGGGAGGATAATTCACCCCTCCACTTT
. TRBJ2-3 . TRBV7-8 CASSLAGGDSDTQYF TGTGCCAGCAGCTTAGCGGGGGGAGACTCGGATACGCAGTATTTT
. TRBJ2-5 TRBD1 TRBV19 CASGDRRGETQYF TGTGCCAGTGGGGACAGGAGGGGAGAGACCCAGTACTTC
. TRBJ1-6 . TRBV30 CAGASSYNSPLHF TGTGCCGGGGCAAGCTCCTATAATTCACCCCTCCACTTT
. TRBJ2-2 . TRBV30 CARSNLNTGELFF TGTGCCCGTAGTAACTTGAACACCGGGGAGCTGTTTTTT
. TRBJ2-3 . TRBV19 CASSIGTDTQYF TGTGCCAGTAGTATCGGCACAGATACGCAGTATTTT
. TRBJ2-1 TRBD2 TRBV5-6 CASSLVAGGNNEQFF TGTGCCAGCAGCCTGGTAGCGGGAGGAAATAATGAGCAGTTCTTC
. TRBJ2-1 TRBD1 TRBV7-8 CASSSTGLYNEQFF TGTGCCAGCAGCTCGACAGGGTTATACAATGAGCAGTTCTTC
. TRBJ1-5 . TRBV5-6 CASSSQGIHQPQHF TGTGCCAGCAGCTCACAGGGAATCCATCAGCCCCAGCATTTT
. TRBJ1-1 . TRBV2 CASILQAGTEAFF TGTGCCAGCATCCTCCAGGCCGGCACTGAAGCTTTCTTT
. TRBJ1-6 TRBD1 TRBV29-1 CSVRTGAGNSPLHF TGCAGCGTGAGGACAGGGGCCGGCAATTCACCCCTCCACTTT
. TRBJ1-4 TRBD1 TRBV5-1 CASSSGTGVSNEKLFF TGCGCCAGCAGCTCCGGGACAGGGGTTTCTAATGAAAAACTGTTTTTT
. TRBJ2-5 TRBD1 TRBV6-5 CASSGQGVRQETQYF TGTGCCAGCAGTGGACAGGGAGTCCGCCAAGAGACCCAGTACTTC
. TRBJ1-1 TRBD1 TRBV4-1 CASSPKPGTGESTEAFF TGCGCCAGCAGCCCAAAACCCGGGACAGGGGAATCCACTGAAGCTTTCTTT
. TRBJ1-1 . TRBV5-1 CASSLVTGVNTEAFF TGCGCCAGCAGCTTGGTTACAGGAGTGAACACTGAAGCTTTCTTT
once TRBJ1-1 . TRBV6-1 CASSVLSGSPRDFF TGTGCCAGCAGTGTCCTTTCCGGGTCCCCGAGAGATTTCTTT
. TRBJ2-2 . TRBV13 CASSKVGGPGGELFF TGTGCCAGCAGCAAAGTTGGAGGGCCTGGCGGGGAGCTGTTTTTT
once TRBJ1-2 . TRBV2 CASRQNPYGYTF TGTGCCAGCAGGCAGAACCCCTATGGCTACACCTTC
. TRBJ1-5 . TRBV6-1 CASTGRVGDQPQHF TGTGCCAGCACGGGCAGGGTAGGAGATCAGCCCCAGCATTTT
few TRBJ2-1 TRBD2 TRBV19 CASSHGTSGLKDEQFF TGTGCCAGTAGTCACGGGACTAGCGGTCTTAAGGATGAGCAGTTCTTC
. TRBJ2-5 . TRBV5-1 CASSEQGGGETQYF TGCGCCAGCAGCGAACAGGGTGGTGGAGAGACCCAGTACTTC
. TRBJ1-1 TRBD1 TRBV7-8 CASSSGQGARTEAFF TGTGCCAGCAGTTCCGGACAGGGGGCGAGGACTGAAGCTTTCTTT
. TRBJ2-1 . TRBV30 CAWSPVNEQFF TGTGCCTGGAGTCCGGTCAATGAGCAGTTCTTC
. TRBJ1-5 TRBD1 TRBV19 CASVPGGDQPQHF TGTGCCAGTGTTCCAGGGGGCGATCAGCCCCAGCATTTT
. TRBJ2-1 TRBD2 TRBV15 CATSRTSGRVNNEQFF TGTGCCACCAGCAGAACTAGCGGGAGGGTAAACAATGAGCAGTTCTTC
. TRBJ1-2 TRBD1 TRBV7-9 CASSRGGQGQHTF TGTGCCAGCAGCCGGGGGGGACAGGGGCAACACACCTTC
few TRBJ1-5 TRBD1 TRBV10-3 CAIRDSGGANQPQHF TGTGCCATCAGGGACTCAGGGGGCGCAAACCAGCCCCAGCATTTT
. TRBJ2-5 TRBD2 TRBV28 CASSFGSGGREKTQYF TGTGCCAGCAGTTTTGGTAGCGGGGGGAGGGAGAAGACCCAGTACTTC
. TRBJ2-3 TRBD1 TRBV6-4 CASSGTGGSTDTQYF TGTGCCAGCAGCGGGACAGGGGGTAGCACAGATACGCAGTATTTT
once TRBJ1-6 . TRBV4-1 CASSPRADNSPLHF TGCGCCAGCAGCCCCAGGGCGGATAATTCACCCCTCCACTTT
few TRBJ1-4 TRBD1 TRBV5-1 CASSLWTGNEKLFF TGCGCCAGCAGCTTGTGGACAGGGAATGAAAAACTGTTTTTT
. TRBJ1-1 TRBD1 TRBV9 CASSASSGGRTEAFF TGTGCCAGCAGCGCCTCCTCAGGGGGAAGAACTGAAGCTTTCTTT
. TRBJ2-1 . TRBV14 CASSRTSRGNEQFF TGTGCCAGCAGCCGGACTAGCAGGGGGAATGAGCAGTTCTTC
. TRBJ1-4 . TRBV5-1 CASSLEAGPNEKLFF TGCGCCAGCAGCTTGGAAGCGGGGCCCAATGAAAAACTGTTTTTT
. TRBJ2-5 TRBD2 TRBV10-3 CAISGREETQYF TGTGCCATCAGCGGGAGGGAAGAGACCCAGTACTTC
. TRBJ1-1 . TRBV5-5 CASIQVGRLNTEAFF TGTGCCAGCATCCAAGTGGGCAGATTGAACACTGAAGCTTTCTTT
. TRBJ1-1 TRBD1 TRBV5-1 CASSQRRGANTEAFF TGCGCCAGCAGCCAACGCAGGGGGGCGAACACTGAAGCTTTCTTT
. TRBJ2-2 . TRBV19 CASSGSANTGELFF TGTGCCAGTAGTGGCAGCGCGAACACCGGGGAGCTGTTTTTT
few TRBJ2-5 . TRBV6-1 CASSEASLRRAQETQYF TGTGCCAGCAGTGAAGCGTCACTCCGCAGGGCCCAAGAGACCCAGTACTTC
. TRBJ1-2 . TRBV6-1 CASSQGNYGYTF TGTGCCAGCAGTCAGGGGAACTATGGCTACACCTTC
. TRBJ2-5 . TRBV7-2 CASSLVYQETQYF TGTGCCAGCAGCTTAGTCTACCAAGAGACCCAGTACTTC
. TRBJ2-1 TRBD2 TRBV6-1 CASIRLAGPPNEQFF TGTGCCAGCATCCGACTAGCGGGGCCCCCCAATGAGCAGTTCTTC
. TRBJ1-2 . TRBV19 CASSMDRVYGYTF TGTGCCAGTAGTATGGACAGAGTCTATGGCTACACCTTC
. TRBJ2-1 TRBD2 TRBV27 CASSLPSGGRGGGYNEQFF TGTGCCAGCAGTCTACCCTCCGGGGGGCGGGGCGGGGGGTACAATGAGCAGTTCTTC
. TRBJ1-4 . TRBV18 CASSPPLGEGATNEKLFF TGTGCCAGCTCACCACCTCTTGGGGAGGGTGCAACTAATGAAAAACTGTTTTTT
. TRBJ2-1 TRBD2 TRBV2 CASSPGLAGDEQFF TGTGCCAGCAGCCCGGGACTAGCGGGAGATGAGCAGTTCTTC
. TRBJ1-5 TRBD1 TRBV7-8 CASSLEAGGTQPQHF TGTGCCAGCAGCTTAGAAGCAGGGGGCACTCAGCCCCAGCATTTT
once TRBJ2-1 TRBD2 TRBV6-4 CASSALAGGNEQFF TGTGCCAGCAGTGCCTTAGCGGGGGGAAATGAGCAGTTCTTC
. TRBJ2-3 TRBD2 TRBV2 CASSDGSGGAYLFFTSTDTQYF TGTGCCAGCAGTGACGGTAGCGGGGGGGCCTACCTCTTTTTTACGAGCACAGATACGCAGTATTTT